This TCR beta chain was retrieved from a study of blood T cell repertoires in COVID-19 (dated by TCRdb to 2020 to 2022). For context, the study as a whole: Collaborator samples came from the United States, Italy and Spain and covered acute and convalescent phases of COVID-19. The prospective study material was composed of cDNA or gDNA derived from T cells, B-cell-depleted T cells, or PBMCs. The repertoires were released in a freely available public database meant as a resource for research on the immune response to SARS-CoV-2. The dataset comprised deeply sampled blood TCRbeta repertoires from subjects exposed to, actively infected with, or recovered from COVID-19. Sample metadata almost always included a de-identified subject ID, COVID-19 status, age in years and sex. Where available, HLA class I and class II types were obtained from metadata supplied by the sample provider rather than from assay-based typing. The samples were drawn from two sources: the first 160 participants of the ongoing ImmuneRACE study, and 1,000 to 1,500 subjects contributed by 6 global collaborators. What the work shows at the level of the full study, not this receptor alone: The amount of clinical and demographic metadata varied by source and participant and was provided uncurated.

TCRbeta CDR3 regions were amplified from genomic DNA by means of the immunoSEQ Assay, a bias-controlled multiplex PCR. The study's processing was this. The number of nucleated cells in each sample was estimated by amplification of reference gene primers within the assay. Sequence reads were collapsed and filtered to measure the absolute abundance of every unique TCRbeta CDR3 rearrangement. Productive Simpson clonality was computed per sample as the square root of Simpson's diversity index over productive rearrangements. The table was pulled from immuneACCESS by TCRdb, which kept in-frame rearrangements only. Such tables lose some clones; where checked, under half of the loss comes from unresolved V genes, and the rest has no known cause. V, J and clone size were drawn from that table, and D and trimming were deduced from the DNA. The sample table records about 340,000 clones; about 89% of these occur just once. The ten largest account for more than 5% of the sample.

The CDR3 covers 15 residues, taking in both the cysteine and the phenylalanine. Just CDR3 DNA is preserved here, 45 bases in frame from base 1. V drops 3 bases and J drops 1 base, leaving 13 bases in between. CDR1 and CDR2 are drawn from the germline V gene (reference sequence): MNHEY, SMNVEV. On this clone itself: Its antigen has not been determined. No clone much larger than this one lies a single base away; base qualities are absent.

In Seattle, one collaborating source enrolled patients while the infection was active and tracked those patients longitudinally over the course of disease. Collaborating institutions collected whole blood in K2EDTA tubes following their own protocols. For TCRbeta analysis, collaborators shipped samples as frozen whole blood, isolated PBMCs, or DNA extracted from either of those sample types. The material sequenced was peripheral blood. This TCR derives from a woman aged 50 to 60 with COVID-19, enrolled during active disease. The chain joins TRBV27 to TRBJ2-7; a tentative D call is TRBD1 (5 bases match). CDR3 region: CASSFFSTASYEQYF. The DNA sequence reads TGTGCCAGCAGTTTTTTTTCGACAGCTTCCTACGAGCAGTACTTC.